These 29 T cell receptor beta chains were sequenced from one sample in a study of cytomegalovirus exposure and HLA in healthy donors. Both 60 Vbeta primers and 13 Jbeta primers went into the PCR. Repertoires were generated with immunoSEQ multiplex PCR, while TCRdb's copy carries only in-frame clones and drops some. Found here are some 130,000 clones, just over 70% of them singletons; the top ten hold 2.6%. The sequencing sample was made of PBMCs. The receptors originated from a woman between 55 and 75 years old in good health and CMV-seropositive.

This chain joins TRBV27 and TRBJ1-6; TRBD1 matches at 8 bases. J was trimmed by 11 bases and V by 6 bases; bases with no gene match: 12. The CDR3 loop spans 15 amino acids. Germline CDR1 reads MNHEY; CDR2 reads SMNVEV (reference sequence). In nucleotides, the CDR3 is TGTGCCAGCAGGACAGGGGAACGTGATACGGCACCCCTCCACTTT. This encodes CASRTGERDTAPLHF.

The chain couples TRBV4-1 to TRBJ2-3; 8 bases map to TRBD2. V was pared by 5 bases and J by 13 bases, with 17 bases of the junction left unmatched. CDR1 is MGHRA and CDR2 is YSYEKL in the germline V gene. The CDR3 length is 15 residues. DNA of the CDR3: TGCGCCAGCAGCTCAAGGGGACGGGGGGGACCCGGGGAGTATTTT. The encoded protein is CASSSRGRGGPGEYF.

This rearrangement joins TRBV18 to TRBJ1-1, with 9 positions matching TRBD1. The CDR3 consists of 15 residues. Looked up from germline, CDR1 is KGHSH and CDR2 is LQKENI. V was clipped by 4 bases and J by 3 bases; unmatched bases: 6. The CDR3 nucleotides read TGTGCCAGCTCACGAATGGGACAGGGAGACACTGAAGCTTTCTTT. Translated: CASSRMGQGDTEAFF.

The V gene is TRBV5-1, the J gene TRBJ1-6; weak D call: TRBD1 (6 bases). V was pared by 2 bases and J by 6 bases, with 12 bases between. From germline, CDR1 is SGHRS and CDR2 YFSETQ. The CDR3 is 15 amino acids. The CDR3 nucleotides read TGCGCCAGCAGCTTCTCCGGACAGTCTAATTCACCCCTCCACTTT. As protein: CASSFSGQSNSPLHF.

This clone was counted between two and nine times. The gene calls are TRBV2 and TRBJ1-2; possible D gene TRBD1, 5 bases. CDR1 is SNHLY and CDR2 is FYNNEI in the germline V gene. V lost 2 bases and J 1 base, leaving 26 bases between the germline ends. The CDR3 contains 20 residues. The CDR3 coding sequence is TGTGCCAGCAGTGAATTAGGTCTTCCGATTGGGGCAGGGATTAACTATGGCTACACCTTC. This encodes CASSELGLPIGAGINYGYTF.

The chain uses TRBV19 and TRBJ2-2, with 11 bases lining up with TRBD1. The CDR3 length is 16 residues. V lost 4 bases, J lost 3 bases, and 4 bases stayed unmatched. Germline values: CDR1 LNHDA, CDR2 SQIVND (reference sequence). CDR3 loop: CASSRGQGEYTGELFF. CDR3 nucleotides: TGTGCCAGTAGTAGGGGACAGGGGGAGTACACCGGGGAGCTGTTTTTT.

This clone was observed a handful of times. The chain combines TRBV19 with TRBJ1-1; 8 bases are shared with TRBD1. CDR1 is LNHDA and CDR2 is SQIVND in the germline V gene (reference sequence). V dropped 5 bases and J dropped 4; count of bases not matched to a gene: 6. The CDR3 consists of 14 residues. CDR3 bases: TGTGCCAGTAGTGTTTCGACAGGGGTCACTGAAGCTTTCTTT. This translates into CASSVSTGVTEAFF. Together with reference TRBV19 and TRBJ1-1, the CDR3 gives the full variable domain: DGGITQSPKYLFRKEGQNVTLSCEQNLNHDAMYWYRQDPGQGLRLIYYSQIVNDFQKGDIAEGYSVSREKKESFPLTVTSAQKNPTAFYLCASSVSTGVTEAFFGQGTRLTVV.

CDR3 coding DNA: TGTGCCAGCAGGAGGGAGGGTATGAACACTGAAGCTTTCTTT. Protein product: CASRREGMNTEAFF. The chain couples TRBV7-2 to TRBJ1-1; no reliable D call. Per the germline V gene, CDR1 is SGHTA and CDR2 is FQGNSA. The V and J ends lost 6 bases and 0 bases respectively, with 11 bases between them. The CDR3 is 14 residues long.

V and J are TRBV5-8 and TRBJ2-2; no reliable D call. This CDR3 is 13 amino acids long. Trimming cost V 0 bases and J 4 bases, with 4 bases left between them. Germline lookup yields CDR1 SGHTS and CDR2 YDEGEE. The chain's CDR3 is CASSLAVTGELFF. Here the CDR3 DNA reads TGTGCCAGCAGCTTGGCCGTCACCGGGGAGCTGTTTTTT.

The CDR3 coding sequence is TGTGCCAGCAGTGAAATCCGGGCAGGGCAGCCCCAGCATTTT. Its translation: CASSEIRAGQPQHF. This chain joins TRBV6-1 and TRBJ1-5, with D maybe TRBD1 (5 bases). V was trimmed by 2 bases and J by 7 bases, leaving 12 bases between them. CDR1 and CDR2 (germline): MNHNS, SASEGT. This CDR3 is 14 amino acids long.

This chain connects TRBV19 to TRBJ2-5; 11 bases line up with TRBD1. The J call is uncertain, as TRBJ2-7 better fits the DNA end. Germline V CDR1 and CDR2: LNHDA, SQIVND (reference sequence). The CDR3 covers 13 residues. The CDR3 is CASSGTGGYEQYF. CDR3 coding DNA: TGTGCCAGTAGTGGGACAGGGGGCTACGAGCAGTACTTC.

CDR3 DNA sequence: TGTGCCAGCAGTGAGAGGACAGCTTCGCGGAATTCACCCCTCCACTTT. It encodes CASSERTASRNSPLHF. The chain joins TRBV2 to TRBJ1-6; possible D gene TRBD1, 6 bases. Deletions cut 3 bases from V and 7 bases from J, with 16 bases between. Germline V CDR1 and CDR2: SNHLY, FYNNEI. This CDR3 has 16 amino acids.

This rearrangement joins TRBV4-1 to TRBJ1-2, with 7 nucleotides matching TRBD1. Germline V gene data show CDR1 as MGHRA and CDR2 as YSYEKL. CDR3 length: 15 amino acids. V was clipped by 4 bases and J by 5 bases; unmatched bases: 10. The CDR3 spells CASSPYGTDIYGYTF. The CDR3 DNA reads as TGCGCCAGCAGCCCCTACGGGACAGACATATATGGCTACACCTTC.

Only one count was recorded for this clone. The V gene is TRBV10-3, the J gene TRBJ1-5; 10 bases align to TRBD1. The germline V gene encodes CDR1 ENHRY and CDR2 SYGVKD. The CDR3 covers 15 residues. V lost 4 bases, J lost 5 bases, and 5 bases stayed unmatched. The CDR3 DNA follows: TGTGCCATCAGTGGGGACAGGGGTAAGGATCAGCCCCAGCATTTT. It translates to CAISGDRGKDQPQHF.

The J gene is TRBJ1-1, the V gene TRBV9, with TRBD1 matching over 9 bases. The V gene end was trimmed by 4 bases and the J gene end by 6 bases; junction bases not matched to a gene: 10. The CDR3 contains 15 residues. CDR1 and CDR2 (germline): SGDLS, YYNGEE. The CDR3 nucleotides read TGTGCCAGCAGCCCCCGGACAGGGGTTGACGCTGAAGCTTTCTTT. The encoded protein is CASSPRTGVDAEAFF.

The chain recombines TRBV7-6 with TRBJ1-2, with 12 positions matching TRBD1. The V gene's germline CDR1 is SGHVS and CDR2 FNYEAQ. V shed 3 bases, J shed 4 bases, and the junction held 3 bases outside the gene matches. This CDR3 is built from 15 residues. The CDR3 region is CASSFGDRGLYGYTF. CDR3 in DNA: TGTGCCAGCAGCTTCGGGGACAGGGGGCTCTATGGCTACACCTTC. Together with reference TRBV7-6 and TRBJ1-2, the CDR3 gives the full variable domain: GAGVSQSPRYKVTKRGQDVALRCDPISGHVSLYWYRQALGQGPEFLTYFNYEAQQDKSGLPNDRFSAERPEGSISTLTIQRTEQRDSAMYRCASSFGDRGLYGYTFGSGTRLTVV.

This clone was counted only a few times. This chain links TRBV13 with TRBJ1-3; 7 nucleotides line up with TRBD1. With V trimmed by 5 bases and J by 4 bases, 5 bases remained unmatched. The CDR3 totals 14 residues. CDR1 and CDR2 from the germline V gene are PRHDT and FYEKMQ (reference sequence). The CDR3, as DNA: TGTGCCAGCAGCCCCCAACAGGGGGGAAACACCATATATTTT. This codes for CASSPQQGGNTIYF.

CDR3 DNA sequence: TGTGCCAGCAGCTTAGGGACTAGCGAATGGGGGCAGTATTTT. This codes for CASSLGTSEWGQYF. The chain combines TRBV7-3 with TRBJ2-3; 10 bases align to TRBD2. After removal of 2 bases from V and 11 bases from J, the junction contained 7 bases not matched to a gene. The CDR3 is 14 residues long. Germline CDR1 SGHTA, CDR2 FQGTGA. Drawing the rest from reference TRBV7-3 and TRBJ2-3, the complete variable domain is GAGVSQTPSNKVTEKGKYVELRCDPISGHTALYWYRQSLGQGPEFLIYFQGTGAADDSGLPNDRFFAVRPEGSVSTLKIQRTERGDSAVYLCASSLGTSEWGQYFGPGTRLTVL.

The chain combines TRBV10-3 with TRBJ1-4; D may be TRBD1 (6 bases). Trimming pared 10 bases from V and 8 bases from J, leaving 17 bases between. The CDR3 loop spans 13 amino acids. Germline V lookup: CDR1 ENHRY, CDR2 SYGVKD. CDR3 protein: CATRWEGEEKLFF. CDR3 sequence (DNA): TGTGCCACCAGATGGGAGGGGGAGGAAAAACTGTTTTTT.

V gene TRBV5-6 combines with J gene TRBJ2-1; D perhaps matches TRBD2 (5 bases). V lost 2 bases to trimming and J lost 7 bases, with 10 bases between them. This CDR3 has 13 residues. Germline CDR1 SGHDT, CDR2 YYEEEE. CDR3 residues: CASSFDYRNEQFF. CDR3 DNA sequence: TGTGCCAGCAGCTTCGACTACCGTAATGAGCAGTTCTTC.

The J gene is TRBJ2-5, the V gene TRBV4-1; possible D gene TRBD2, 5 bases. Judging by the DNA end, TRBJ2-7 fits better; the J call may be wrong. Germline loops: CDR1 MGHRA, CDR2 YSYEKL. The CDR3 sequence is 17 residues long. CDR3 region: CASSHGIRGNPSYEQYF. In DNA form, the CDR3 reads TGCGCCAGCAGCCATGGGATCCGGGGAAATCCCTCCTACGAGCAGTACTTC.

The genes are TRBV27 and TRBJ2-7; TRBD1 matches at 7 bases. Germline loops: CDR1 MNHEY, CDR2 SMNVEV (reference sequence). CDR3 length equals 14 residues. Trimming took 5 bases from V and 2 from J; bases not matched to a gene: 6. The CDR3 sequence: CASSLRDRAYEQYF. DNA for the CDR3: TGTGCCAGCAGTCTCCGGGACAGAGCCTACGAGCAGTACTTC.

CDR3 in DNA: TGCGCCAGCAGCTGGCGACAGGCCATTAATGAAAAACTGTTTTTT. It yields the protein CASSWRQAINEKLFF. The chain links TRBV5-1 to TRBJ1-4, with a tentative D call TRBD1 (6 bases). From germline, CDR1 is SGHRS and CDR2 YFSETQ. V dropped 3 bases and J dropped 4 bases, with 13 bases sitting between them. The CDR3 extends over 15 amino acids.

This clone was seen just once. The rearrangement joins TRBV5-1 to TRBJ2-5; 16 bases match TRBD2. In germline, CDR1 is SGHRS, CDR2 YFSETQ. V gave up 4 bases and J gave up 5 bases; unmatched junction bases: 5. There are 16 residues in the CDR3. The CDR3 bases are TGCGCCAGCAGCGCGGGACTAGCGGGGGGGCAGGAGACCCAGTACTTC. Amino acids: CASSAGLAGGQETQYF.

The V and J genes are TRBV6-5 and TRBJ2-7; D might be TRBD2 (6 bases). This CDR3 is 13 amino acids long. The germline V and J ends were trimmed by 6 bases and 2 bases, with 11 bases remaining between them. Germline-derived CDR1 and CDR2 are MNHEY and SVGAGI. CDR3 nucleotide sequence: TGTGCCAGCAGAGGAGGGGCAGCCTACGAGCAGTACTTC. It encodes CASRGGAAYEQYF.

This clone came up a few times. The chain links TRBV4-2 to TRBJ2-6; 10 nucleotides match TRBD2. V was clipped by 0 bases and J by 0 bases; unmatched bases: 5. This CDR3 region has 19 residues. Germline lookup yields CDR1 LGHNA and CDR2 YNFKEQ. The CDR3: CASSQDRLAGTSGANVLTF. In nucleotides, the CDR3 is TGTGCCAGCAGCCAAGATCGACTAGCGGGTACCTCTGGGGCCAACGTCCTGACTTTC.

The rearrangement joins TRBV5-1 to TRBJ1-2; TRBD1 agrees at 10 bases. V dropped 2 bases and J dropped 4; count of bases not matched to a gene: 5. Germline CDR1 is SGHRS and CDR2 is YFSETQ. CDR3 length: 15 amino acids. CDR3 sequence reads: CASSFTGTGAYGYTF. CDR3 bases: TGCGCCAGCAGCTTCACCGGGACAGGGGCCTATGGCTACACCTTC.

This sequence joins TRBV6-4 and TRBJ2-3; 7 bases fit TRBD1. V shed 7 bases and J 0 bases; nucleotides not matched to a gene: 7. The CDR3 covers 15 residues. The germline V gene encodes CDR1 MRHNA and CDR2 SNTAGT. CDR3 region: CASKSTGVSTDTQYF. CDR3 DNA sequence: TGTGCCAGCAAATCCACAGGGGTTAGCACAGATACGCAGTATTTT.

This CDR3 reads CASSPWTGVTEAFF. CDR3 DNA sequence: TGTGCCAGCAGTCCGTGGACAGGGGTCACTGAAGCTTTCTTT. This chain uses TRBV27 with TRBJ1-1; 9 bases are a match to TRBD1. Germline V gives CDR1 MNHEY, CDR2 SMNVEV (reference sequence). The CDR3 totals 14 residues. V lost 5 bases to trimming and J lost 4 bases; unmatched junction nucleotides: 5.